In its sample, the clone carrying this TCR beta chain was seen a few times. The CDR3 extends over 17 amino acids. The V and J ends lost 1 base and 5 bases, in that order; junction bases with no gene match: 14. Looked up from germline, CDR1 is SGHTS and CDR2 is YDEGEE. The record originates from a study of T cells in Graves' hyperthyroidism and ophthalmopathy. TCR beta CDR3 regions were amplified from RNA. Initially, a first-round RT-PCR of the TCR CDR3 employed the HTBI primer set. Via MiXCR, TCRdb re-called the multiplex PCR reads, giving one row per CDR3 protein. The data contain fewer than 450,000 distinct CDR3 sequences, approximately 18% of them seen just once; the ten biggest clones take up approximately 30%.

The chain employs TRBV5-8 and TRBJ1-2, with 7 positions matching TRBD1. Sequenced: blood. The sequence came from a woman aged 25 to 45 with Graves' hyperthyroidism that later progressed to Graves' ophthalmopathy. The CDR3, as DNA: TGTGCCAGCAGCTTGAACGTAGACAGGGTTACATCTTATGGCTACACCTTC. Translated: CASSLNVDRVTSYGYTF.